Listed below are T cell receptor beta chains from one sample, sequenced in a study of blood T cell repertoires in COVID-19. The assay was immunoSEQ multiplex PCR, and TCRdb's table has in-frame clones only and misses some. This sample has 40,000 or so clones, with approximately 90% found just once. Sequenced material: peripheral blood. These receptors all stem from a man aged 55-75 years with active COVID-19. Each CDR3 is given with its conserved first and last residue. D genes are given only for firm matches. Part of the rows lack a size; the others show once, few, many or a class for expanded clones.

len	v_gene	j_gene	abundance	d_gene	CDR3nt	CDR3aa
13	TRBV5-6	TRBJ2-3	-	-	TGTGCCAGCAGCTTGAAGGGGGTGGATACGCAGTATTTT	CASSLKGVDTQYF
15	TRBV7-9	TRBJ1-2	-	TRBD1	TGTGCCAGCAGCTACCCCCCGGGACAGGGCTATGGCTACACCTTC	CASSYPPGQGYGYTF
15	TRBV6-5	TRBJ1-5	-	-	TGTGCCAGCAGTCAAAGCGGGGGGCGCGGGCAGCCCCAGCATTTT	CASSQSGGRGQPQHF
16	TRBV4-1	TRBJ2-7	-	TRBD2	TGCGCCAGCAGCCAAGATGGGCCCGGGGAGGGCTACGAGCAGTACTTC	CASSQDGPGEGYEQYF
11	TRBV6-6	TRBJ2-3	-	-	TGTGCCAGCATGGGAGGAGGTACGCAGTATTTT	CASMGGGTQYF
13	TRBV29-1	TRBJ2-7	-	-	TGCAGCGTTGGGGAGTCCTCCTACTACGAGCAGTACTTC	CSVGESSYYEQYF
14	TRBV7-8	TRBJ2-5	-	-	TGTGCCAGCAGCTTAACTAGCCTCCTGGAGACCCAGTACTTC	CASSLTSLLETQYF
15	TRBV19	TRBJ2-3	-	-	TGTGCCTTAAAATCAGGGCCCACACGCACAGATACGCAGTATTTT	CALKSGPTRTDTQYF
15	TRBV6-2/TRBV6-3	TRBJ2-7	-	-	TGTGCCAGCAGTCCCGGTGTAGCCGACTTGGACGAGCAGTACTTC	CASSPGVADLDEQYF
12	TRBV19	TRBJ2-7	-	-	TGTGCCAGTAGTATCGGAGGGAATGAGCAGTACTTC	CASSIGGNEQYF
16	TRBV5-5	TRBJ2-3	-	TRBD2	TGTGCCAGCAGCAATGGACTAGCGTTTAGCACAGATACGCAGTATTTT	CASSNGLAFSTDTQYF
15	TRBV4-1	TRBJ2-5	-	-	TGCGCCAGCAGCCAAGGTGAAACAGGGATGGAGACCCAGTACTTC	CASSQGETGMETQYF
14	TRBV7-9	TRBJ1-4	-	TRBD1	TGTGCCAGCAGCTCCGGGACAGGGGATGAAAAACTGTTTTTT	CASSSGTGDEKLFF
16	TRBV28	TRBJ2-7	-	TRBD2	TGTGCCAGCAGACAGCTAGCGGGAGGAAGTTCCTACGAGCAGTACTTC	CASRQLAGGSSYEQYF
14	TRBV29-1	TRBJ2-2	few	TRBD2	TGCAGCGTTGAAGCGAGCGGGAGGGCCGGGGAGCTGTTTTTT	CSVEASGRAGELFF
19	TRBV5-1	TRBJ2-1	-	TRBD2	TGCGCCAGCAGCCAACTAGCGGGAGGGCCCCTAAGCTCCTACAATGAGCAGTTCTTC	CASSQLAGGPLSSYNEQFF
15	TRBV7-9	TRBJ2-7	-	TRBD1	TGTGCCAGCAGCGTACTACGGGACAGATCCGCCGAGCAGTACTTC	CASSVLRDRSAEQYF
17	TRBV19	TRBJ1-3	-	TRBD1	TGTGCCAGTAGTCTCCCGACAGGGGGCCGCTCTGGAAACACCATATATTTT	CASSLPTGGRSGNTIYF
16	TRBV9	TRBJ1-3	once	TRBD1	TGTGCCAGCAGCCCCCGACAGGGACGCTCTGGAAACACCATATATTTT	CASSPRQGRSGNTIYF
14	TRBV5-5	TRBJ1-2	-	TRBD1	TGTGCCAGCAGCCAGGGACAGGACAACTATGGCTACACCTTC	CASSQGQDNYGYTF
13	TRBV6-4	TRBJ1-1	medium-sized	-	TGTGCCAGCAGTGGCGGGGATAACACTGAAGCTTTCTTT	CASSGGDNTEAFF
15	TRBV5-1	TRBJ2-1	-	TRBD2	TGCGCCAGCAGCGACGGGGCGGGAGTGAACGAGGAGCAGTTCTTC	CASSDGAGVNEEQFF
15	TRBV2	TRBJ2-5	-	-	TGTGCCAGCACTCCCCGGCAGGGGTCGGGAGAGACCCAGTACTTC	CASTPRQGSGETQYF
15	TRBV9	TRBJ1-2	once	TRBD1	TGTGCCAGCAGCATTACAGGGGGAAATGGTTATGGCTACACCTTC	CASSITGGNGYGYTF
16	TRBV27	TRBJ2-7	-	TRBD2	TGTGCCAGCAGTTTATTGGCGGCTAGCGGTCTGAGAGAGCAGTACTTC	CASSLLAASGLREQYF
18	TRBV9	TRBJ2-4	-	TRBD1	TGTGCCAGCAGCGCCCCGAGGACAGGGGGTCTAGCCAAAAACATTCAGTACTTC	CASSAPRTGGLAKNIQYF
15	TRBV28	TRBJ2-5	-	TRBD2	TGTGCCAGCAGTCCGACTAGCGGTAACCAAGAGACCCAGTACTTC	CASSPTSGNQETQYF
12	TRBV19	TRBJ1-4	-	TRBD1	TGTGCCAGTAGCACCCCGGGACAGGTGGCCTTCTTT	CASSTPGQVAFF
14	TRBV7-7	TRBJ2-5	-	-	TGTGCTAGCAGCCAGGGCAACGCCGGGGAGACCCAGTACTTC	CASSQGNAGETQYF
15	TRBV5-1	TRBJ2-3	-	TRBD2	TGCGCCAGCAGCCTAAGACTAGCGGGTGGAGATACGCAGTATTTT	CASSLRLAGGDTQYF
17	TRBV29-1	TRBJ2-6	few	TRBD1	TGCAGCGTCTCCGGGACAGGGGGATTCTCTGGGGCCAACGTCCTGACTTTC	CSVSGTGGFSGANVLTF
16	TRBV28	TRBJ1-1	once	-	TGTGCCAGCACCCTCATGGAAAGGGGGGGTGGCACTGAAGCTTTCTTT	CASTLMERGGGTEAFF
21	TRBV19	TRBJ2-1	-	-	TGTGCCAGTAGCTCCATGTCGACAGGGGCGCGATTCGGGGGGCGTTACAATGAGCAGTTCTTC	CASSSMSTGARFGGRYNEQFF
15	TRBV11-2	TRBJ1-4	once	TRBD1	TGTGCCAGCAGCTTACTCGGGACAGGGAATGAAAAACTGTTTTTT	CASSLLGTGNEKLFF
14	TRBV15	TRBJ2-3	-	-	TGTGCCACCAGCAGAGATGGTGGGACGGGGGCGCAGTATTTT	CATSRDGGTGAQYF
15	TRBV5-4	TRBJ2-7	once	TRBD2	TGTGCCAGCAGCTTAGTAGCGGGAGGTTCCTACGAGCAGTACTTC	CASSLVAGGSYEQYF
16	TRBV10-3	TRBJ2-1	-	-	TGTGCCATCAGGGGCCGGGGCGGGGATTCCTACAATGAGCAGTTCTTC	CAIRGRGGDSYNEQFF
15	TRBV5-8	TRBJ1-6	-	-	TGTGCCAGCAGCTTGGACACAGGGAAACGTTCACCCCTCCACTTT	CASSLDTGKRSPLHF
15	TRBV11-2	TRBJ2-7	-	TRBD2	TGTGCCAGCAGCATCTCGGGGAGCGGGATCTACGAGCAGTACTTC	CASSISGSGIYEQYF
13	TRBV19	TRBJ1-2	once	-	TGTGCCAGTAGTGGCGACAACGGCTATGGCTACACCTTC	CASSGDNGYGYTF
14	TRBV4-2	TRBJ2-7	-	TRBD1	TGTGCCAGCAGCCCTGTAGGACAGGTCTACGAGCAGTACTTC	CASSPVGQVYEQYF
15	TRBV6-2/TRBV6-3	TRBJ2-1	once	TRBD2	TGTGCCAGCAGTTACGGGACTAGCTCGTACAATGAGCAGTTCTTC	CASSYGTSSYNEQFF
15	TRBV13	TRBJ2-7	-	TRBD1	TGTGCCAGCAGCCTCGAGCCTGGGACAGGGTACGAGCAGTACTTC	CASSLEPGTGYEQYF
12	TRBV2	TRBJ2-5	-	-	TGTGCCAGCAGTGAAATTCGGGAGACCCAGTACTTC	CASSEIRETQYF
16	TRBV6-6	TRBJ2-3	-	TRBD2	TGTGCCAGCAGTTCCCAAGGGGCGGGAGACGCAGATACGCAGTATTTT	CASSSQGAGDADTQYF
13	TRBV7-9	TRBJ2-3	-	-	TGTGCCAGCAGCGTTCAACTAGAAGATACGCAGTATTTT	CASSVQLEDTQYF
15	TRBV7-9	TRBJ2-7	-	TRBD1	TGTGCCAGCAGCTATGGACAGGGGGAAAGTGACGAGCAGTACTTC	CASSYGQGESDEQYF
14	TRBV30	TRBJ2-3	-	-	TGTGCCTGGAGTCACAGGTGGTACACAGATACGCAGTATTTT	CAWSHRWYTDTQYF
13	TRBV19	TRBJ2-7	-	-	TGTGCCAGTAGTACCCCGGGCGGGCGAGAGCAGTACTTC	CASSTPGGREQYF
16	TRBV4-1	TRBJ1-3	-	TRBD1	TGCGCCAGCAGCCCACGGGACAGGAGTTCTGGAAACACCATATATTTT	CASSPRDRSSGNTIYF
16	TRBV9	TRBJ2-5	-	-	TGTGCCAGCAGCGTAGGACCGGGACAACTCCAAGAGACCCAGTACTTC	CASSVGPGQLQETQYF
15	TRBV5-1	TRBJ1-4	once	TRBD1	TGCGCCAGCAGCTTGGCCGGGACAGTTAATGAAAAACTGTTTTTT	CASSLAGTVNEKLFF
16	TRBV3-1/TRBV3-2	TRBJ1-6	-	TRBD1	TGTGCCAGCAGCCTATCATCCGGGACAGGGTATTCACCCCTCCACTTT	CASSLSSGTGYSPLHF
12	TRBV3-1/TRBV3-2	TRBJ2-3	-	-	TGTGCCAGCAGCCAGCGGGCAGATACGCAGTATTTT	CASSQRADTQYF
16	TRBV3-1/TRBV3-2	TRBJ2-3	-	TRBD2	TGTGCCAGCAGCCAAGACGGGACTAGCCCCTCAGATACGCAGTATTTT	CASSQDGTSPSDTQYF
12	TRBV24-1	TRBJ1-2	-	-	TGTGCCACCAGTGATACGGTTTATGGCTACACCTTC	CATSDTVYGYTF
17	TRBV5-1	TRBJ1-6	-	-	TGCGCCAGCAGCCTCCTCCCCAGGGATGGCTATAATTCACCCCTCCACTTT	CASSLLPRDGYNSPLHF
16	TRBV4-3	TRBJ1-4	-	TRBD1	TGCGCCAGCAGCCAAGAAGCCGGGACAGGGAGTGAAAAACTGTTTTTT	CASSQEAGTGSEKLFF
13	TRBV19	TRBJ1-1	-	-	TGTGCCAGTAGTATTTCAGTTTTCGCTGAAGCTTTCTTT	CASSISVFAEAFF